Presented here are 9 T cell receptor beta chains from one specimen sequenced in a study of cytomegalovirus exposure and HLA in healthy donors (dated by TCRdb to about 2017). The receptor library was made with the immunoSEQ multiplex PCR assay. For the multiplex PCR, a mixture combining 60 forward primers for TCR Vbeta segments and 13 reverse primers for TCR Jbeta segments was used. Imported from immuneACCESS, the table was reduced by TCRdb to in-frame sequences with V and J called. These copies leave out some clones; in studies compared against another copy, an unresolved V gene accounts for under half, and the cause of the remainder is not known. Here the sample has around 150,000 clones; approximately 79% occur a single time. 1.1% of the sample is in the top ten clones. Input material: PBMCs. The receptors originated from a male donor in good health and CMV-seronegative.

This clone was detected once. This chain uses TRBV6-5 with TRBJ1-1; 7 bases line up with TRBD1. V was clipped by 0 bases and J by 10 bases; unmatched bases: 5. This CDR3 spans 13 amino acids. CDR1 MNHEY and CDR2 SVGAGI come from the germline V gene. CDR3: CASSYSLQGRAFF. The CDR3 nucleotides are TGTGCCAGCAGTTACTCCCTACAGGGGAGAGCTTTCTTT.

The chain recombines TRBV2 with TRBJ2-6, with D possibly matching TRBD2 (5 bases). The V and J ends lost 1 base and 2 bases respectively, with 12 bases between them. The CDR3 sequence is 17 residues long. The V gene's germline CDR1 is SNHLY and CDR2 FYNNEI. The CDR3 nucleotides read TGTGCCAGCAGTGAAGTCCTACGGACTGCTGGGGCCAACGTCCTGACTTTC. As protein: CASSEVLRTAGANVLTF.

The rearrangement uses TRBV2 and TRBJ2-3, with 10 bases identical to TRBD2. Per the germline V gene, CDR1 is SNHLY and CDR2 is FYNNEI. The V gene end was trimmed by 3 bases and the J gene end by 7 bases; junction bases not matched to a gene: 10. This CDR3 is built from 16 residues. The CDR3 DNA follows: TGTGCCAGCAGTGAGGGTAGCGGGGGGATAGGTTATACGCAGTATTTT. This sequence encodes CASSEGSGGIGYTQYF.

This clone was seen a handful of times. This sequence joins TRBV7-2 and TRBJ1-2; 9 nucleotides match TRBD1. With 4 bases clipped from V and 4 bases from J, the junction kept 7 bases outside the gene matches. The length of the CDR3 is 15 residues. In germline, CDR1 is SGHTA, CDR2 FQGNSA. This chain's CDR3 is CASSSGQGRSYGYTF. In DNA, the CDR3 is TGTGCCAGCAGCTCCGGACAGGGGAGGTCCTATGGCTACACCTTC.

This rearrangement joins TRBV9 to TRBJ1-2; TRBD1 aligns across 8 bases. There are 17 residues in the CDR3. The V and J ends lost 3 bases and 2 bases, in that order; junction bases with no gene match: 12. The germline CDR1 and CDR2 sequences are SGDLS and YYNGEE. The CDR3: CASSASKGTGRNYGYTF. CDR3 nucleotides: TGTGCCAGCAGCGCTTCAAAAGGGACAGGCCGGAACTATGGCTACACCTTC.

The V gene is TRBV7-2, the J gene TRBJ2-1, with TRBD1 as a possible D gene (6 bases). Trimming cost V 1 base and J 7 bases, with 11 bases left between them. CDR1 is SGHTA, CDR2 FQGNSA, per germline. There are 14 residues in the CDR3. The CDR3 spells CASSLGTGWNEQFF. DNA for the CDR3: TGTGCCAGCAGCTTAGGAACAGGGTGGAATGAGCAGTTCTTC.

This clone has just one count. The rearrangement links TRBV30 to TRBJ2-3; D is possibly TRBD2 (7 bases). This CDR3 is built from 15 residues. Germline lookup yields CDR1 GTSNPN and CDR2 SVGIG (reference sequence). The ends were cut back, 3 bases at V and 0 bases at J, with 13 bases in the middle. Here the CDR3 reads CAWRTGAGSTDTQYF. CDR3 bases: TGTGCCTGGAGGACAGGAGCGGGGAGCACAGATACGCAGTATTTT.

This chain's CDR3 is CASSERQGAEAFF. CDR3 DNA: TGTGCCAGCAGTGAACGCCAAGGGGCCGAAGCTTTCTTT. The chain links TRBV2 to TRBJ1-1; D is possibly TRBD1 (5 bases). The CDR3 has 13 amino acids. CDR1 and CDR2 (germline): SNHLY, FYNNEI. Trimming took 2 bases from V and 8 from J, leaving 12 bases between them.

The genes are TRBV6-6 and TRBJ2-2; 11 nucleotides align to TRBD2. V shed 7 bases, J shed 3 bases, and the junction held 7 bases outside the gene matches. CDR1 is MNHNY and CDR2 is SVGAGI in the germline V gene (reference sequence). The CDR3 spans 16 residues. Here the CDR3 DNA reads TGTGCCAGCATTTTTAGCGGGGGGGAAGACACCGGGGAGCTGTTTTTT. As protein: CASIFSGGEDTGELFF.